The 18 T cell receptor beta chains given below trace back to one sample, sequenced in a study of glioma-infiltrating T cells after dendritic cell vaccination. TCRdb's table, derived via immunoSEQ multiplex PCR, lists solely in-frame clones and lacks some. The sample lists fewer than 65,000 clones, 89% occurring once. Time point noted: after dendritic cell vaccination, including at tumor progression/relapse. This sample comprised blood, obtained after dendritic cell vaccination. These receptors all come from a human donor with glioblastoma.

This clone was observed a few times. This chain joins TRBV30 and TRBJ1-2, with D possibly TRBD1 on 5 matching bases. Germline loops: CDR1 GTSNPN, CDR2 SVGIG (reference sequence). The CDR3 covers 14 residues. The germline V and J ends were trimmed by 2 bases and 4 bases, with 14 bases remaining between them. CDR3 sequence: CAWSFGQGGYGYTF. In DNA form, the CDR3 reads TGTGCCTGGAGTTTTGGGCAGGGAGGCTATGGCTACACCTTC.

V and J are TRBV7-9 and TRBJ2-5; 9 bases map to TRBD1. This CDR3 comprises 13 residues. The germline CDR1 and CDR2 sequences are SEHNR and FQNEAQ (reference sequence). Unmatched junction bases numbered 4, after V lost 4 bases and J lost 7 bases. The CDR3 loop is CASSSDRGGTQYF. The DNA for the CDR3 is TGTGCCAGCAGCTCGGACAGGGGTGGGACCCAGTACTTC.

The CDR3 here is CASSVVDLAGAYNEQFF. The CDR3, as DNA: TGTGCCAGCAGCGTAGTAGATCTAGCGGGAGCCTACAATGAGCAGTTCTTC. The chain combines TRBV9 with TRBJ2-1; 10 bases are a match to TRBD2. Germline V gives CDR1 SGDLS, CDR2 YYNGEE. With V trimmed by 0 bases and J by 2 bases, 5 bases remained unmatched. The CDR3 covers 17 residues.

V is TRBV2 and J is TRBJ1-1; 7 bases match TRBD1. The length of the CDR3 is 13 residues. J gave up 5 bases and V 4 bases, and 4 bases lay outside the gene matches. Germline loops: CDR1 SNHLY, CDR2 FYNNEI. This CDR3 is CASSASRGTEAFF. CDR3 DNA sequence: TGTGCCAGCAGTGCCTCCAGGGGGACTGAAGCTTTCTTT.

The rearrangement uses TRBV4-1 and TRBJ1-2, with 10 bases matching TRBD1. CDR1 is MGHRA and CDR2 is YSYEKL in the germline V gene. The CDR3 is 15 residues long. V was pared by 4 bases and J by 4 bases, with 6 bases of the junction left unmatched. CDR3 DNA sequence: TGCGCCAGCAGCCCGGGACAGGGGTTAGTCTATGGCTACACCTTC. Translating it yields CASSPGQGLVYGYTF.

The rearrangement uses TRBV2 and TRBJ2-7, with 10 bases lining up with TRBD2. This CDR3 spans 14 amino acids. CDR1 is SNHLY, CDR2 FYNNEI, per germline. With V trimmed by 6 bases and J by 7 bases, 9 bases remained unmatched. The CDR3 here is CASSDLAGVGEQYF. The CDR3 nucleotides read TGTGCCAGCAGCGACCTAGCGGGAGTAGGAGAGCAGTACTTC.

CDR3 residues: CASSVGLGAYNEQFF. CDR3 bases: TGTGCCAGCAGCGTCGGGCTCGGGGCCTACAATGAGCAGTTCTTC. The chain combines TRBV9 with TRBJ2-1; possible D gene TRBD2, 5 bases. The germline V and J ends were trimmed by 2 bases and 2 bases, with 11 bases remaining between them. This CDR3 comprises 15 residues. The germline gives CDR1 SGDLS, CDR2 YYNGEE.

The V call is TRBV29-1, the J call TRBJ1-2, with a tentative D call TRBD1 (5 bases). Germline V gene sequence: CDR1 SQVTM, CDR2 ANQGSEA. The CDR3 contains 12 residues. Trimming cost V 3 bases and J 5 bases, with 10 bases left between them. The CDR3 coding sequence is TGCAGCGTTGATTCCGGGACTTATGGCTACACCTTC. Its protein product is CSVDSGTYGYTF.

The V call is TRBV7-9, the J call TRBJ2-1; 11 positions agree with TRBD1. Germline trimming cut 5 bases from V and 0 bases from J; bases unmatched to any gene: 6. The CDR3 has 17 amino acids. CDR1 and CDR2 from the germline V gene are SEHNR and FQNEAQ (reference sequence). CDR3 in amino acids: CASSHEGTGGSYNEQFF. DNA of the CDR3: TGTGCCAGCAGCCACGAAGGGACAGGGGGCTCCTACAATGAGCAGTTCTTC.

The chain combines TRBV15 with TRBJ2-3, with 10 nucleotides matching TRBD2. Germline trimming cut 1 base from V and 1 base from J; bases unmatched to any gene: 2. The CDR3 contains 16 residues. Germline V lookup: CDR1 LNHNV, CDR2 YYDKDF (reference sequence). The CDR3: CATSRGTSGRTDTQYF. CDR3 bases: TGTGCCACCAGCAGAGGGACTAGCGGACGCACAGATACGCAGTATTTT.

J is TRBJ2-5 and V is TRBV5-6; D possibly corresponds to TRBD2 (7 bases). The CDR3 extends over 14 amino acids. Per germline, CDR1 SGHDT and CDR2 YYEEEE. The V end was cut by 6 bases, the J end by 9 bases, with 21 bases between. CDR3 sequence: CASTPPQGRGAQYF. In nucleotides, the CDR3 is TGTGCCAGCACCCCACCCCAGGGGAGGGGGGCCCAGTACTTC. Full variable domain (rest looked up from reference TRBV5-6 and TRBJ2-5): DAGVTQSPTHLIKTRGQQVTLRCSPKSGHDTVSWYQQALGQGPQFIFQYYEEEERQRGNFPDRFSGHQFPNYSSELNVNALLLGDSALYLCASTPPQGRGAQYFGPGTRLLVL.

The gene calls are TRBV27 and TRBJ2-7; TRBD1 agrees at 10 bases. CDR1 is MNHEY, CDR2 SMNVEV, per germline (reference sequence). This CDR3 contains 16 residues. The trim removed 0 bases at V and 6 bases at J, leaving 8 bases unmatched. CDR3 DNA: TGTGCCAGCAGTTTATCGGGGACAGGGGTAGTCGGCGAGCAGTACTTC. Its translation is CASSLSGTGVVGEQYF.

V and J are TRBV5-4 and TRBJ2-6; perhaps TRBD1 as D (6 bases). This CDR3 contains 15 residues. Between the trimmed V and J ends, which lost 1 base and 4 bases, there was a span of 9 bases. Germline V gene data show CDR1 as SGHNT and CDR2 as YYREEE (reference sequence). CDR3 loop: CASSLSGTGANVLTF. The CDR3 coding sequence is TGTGCCAGCAGCTTGTCCGGGACAGGGGCCAACGTCCTGACTTTC.

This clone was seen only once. DNA for the CDR3: TGTGCCAGCAGTGACCCGGGTCAAGAGACCCAGTACTTC. Its translation: CASSDPGQETQYF. This rearrangement joins TRBV2 to TRBJ2-5; D uncertain. Per germline, CDR1 SNHLY and CDR2 FYNNEI. The CDR3 has 13 amino acids. V was cut by 3 bases and J by 2 bases, with 7 bases left in between.

Here the CDR3 DNA reads TGTGCCAGCAGTCCTACAGCGAACACTGAAGCTTTCTTT. Its protein product is CASSPTANTEAFF. The J gene is TRBJ1-1, the V gene TRBV9, with D unclear. Germline lookup yields CDR1 SGDLS and CDR2 YYNGEE. V lost 5 bases, J lost 1 base, and 9 bases lay in between. The CDR3 consists of 13 residues.

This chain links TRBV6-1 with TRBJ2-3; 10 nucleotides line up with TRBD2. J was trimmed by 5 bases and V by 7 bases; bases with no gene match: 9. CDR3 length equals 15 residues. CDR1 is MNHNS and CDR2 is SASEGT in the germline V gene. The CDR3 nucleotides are TGTGCCAGCACTGGGGGTAGCGGGAGGATAGATACGCAGTATTTT. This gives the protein CASTGGSGRIDTQYF.

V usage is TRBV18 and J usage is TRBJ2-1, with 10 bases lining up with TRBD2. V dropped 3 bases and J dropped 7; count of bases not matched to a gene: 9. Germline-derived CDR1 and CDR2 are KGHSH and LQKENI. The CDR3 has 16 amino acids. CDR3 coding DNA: TGTGCCAGCTCACCTACAAGAGCGGGAGGGGGTAATGAGCAGTTCTTC. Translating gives CASSPTRAGGGNEQFF.

The CDR3: CAWSVLSRTEAFF. In DNA form, the CDR3 reads TGTGCCTGGAGTGTTCTTAGCCGCACTGAAGCTTTCTTT. The chain couples TRBV30 to TRBJ1-1; D is undetermined. Trimming removed 0 bases from V and 4 bases from J, with 9 bases in between. Germline CDR1 reads GTSNPN; CDR2 reads SVGIG (reference sequence). This CDR3 is 13 amino acids long.